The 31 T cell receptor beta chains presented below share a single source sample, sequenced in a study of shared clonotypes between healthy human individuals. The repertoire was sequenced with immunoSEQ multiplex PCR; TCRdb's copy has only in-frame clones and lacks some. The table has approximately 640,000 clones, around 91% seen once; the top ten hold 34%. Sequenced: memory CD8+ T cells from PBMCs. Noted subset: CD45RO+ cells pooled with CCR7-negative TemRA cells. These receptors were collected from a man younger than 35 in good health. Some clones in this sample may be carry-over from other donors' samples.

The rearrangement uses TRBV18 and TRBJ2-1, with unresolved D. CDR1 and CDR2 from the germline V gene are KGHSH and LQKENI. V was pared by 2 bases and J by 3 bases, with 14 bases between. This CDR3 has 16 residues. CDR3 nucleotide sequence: TGTGCCAGCTCACCATCTCGAGCGACGGACTACAATGAGCAGTTCTTC. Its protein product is CASSPSRATDYNEQFF.

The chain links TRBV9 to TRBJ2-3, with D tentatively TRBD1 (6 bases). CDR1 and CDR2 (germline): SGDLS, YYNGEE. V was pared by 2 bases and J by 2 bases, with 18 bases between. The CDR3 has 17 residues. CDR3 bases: TGTGCCAGCAGCGTCTACGCCCGGGACACCATCACAGATACGCAGTATTTT. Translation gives CASSVYARDTITDTQYF. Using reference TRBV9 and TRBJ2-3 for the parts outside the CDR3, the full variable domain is DSGVTQTPKHLITATGQRVTLRCSPRSGDLSVYWYQQSLDQGLQFLIQYYNGEERAKGNILERFSAQQFPDLHSELNLSSLELGDSALYFCASSVYARDTITDTQYFGPGTRLTVL.

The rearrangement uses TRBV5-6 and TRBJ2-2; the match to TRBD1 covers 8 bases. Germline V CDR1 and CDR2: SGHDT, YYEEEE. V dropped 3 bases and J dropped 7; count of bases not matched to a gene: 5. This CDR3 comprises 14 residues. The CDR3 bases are TGTGCCAGCAGCTGGGACAGGCCCCACGGGGAGCTGTTTTTT. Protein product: CASSWDRPHGELFF.

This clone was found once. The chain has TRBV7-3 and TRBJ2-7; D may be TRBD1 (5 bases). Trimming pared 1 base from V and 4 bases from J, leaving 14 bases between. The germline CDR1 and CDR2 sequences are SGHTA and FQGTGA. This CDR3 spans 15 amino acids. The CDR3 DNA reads TGTGCCAGCAGCTTAATCGGCGGTCCAGGGTACGAGCAGTACTTC. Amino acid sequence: CASSLIGGPGYEQYF.

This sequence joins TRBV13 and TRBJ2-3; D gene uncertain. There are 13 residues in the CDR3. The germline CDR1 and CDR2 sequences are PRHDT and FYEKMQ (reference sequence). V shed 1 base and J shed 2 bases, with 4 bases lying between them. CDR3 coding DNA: TGTGCCAGCAGCTTAGAAGACACAGATACGCAGTATTTT. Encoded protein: CASSLEDTDTQYF.

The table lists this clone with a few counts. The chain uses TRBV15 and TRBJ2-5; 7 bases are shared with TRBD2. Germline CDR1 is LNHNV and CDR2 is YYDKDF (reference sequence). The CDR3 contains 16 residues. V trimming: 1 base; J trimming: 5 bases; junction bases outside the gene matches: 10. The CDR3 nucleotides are TGTGCCACCAGCAGAGGGGCGGGAGAGGGTTCGGAGACCCAGTACTTC. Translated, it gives CATSRGAGEGSETQYF. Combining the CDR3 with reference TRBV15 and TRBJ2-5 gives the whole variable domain DAMVIQNPRYQVTQFGKPVTLSCSQTLNHNVMYWYQQKSSQAPKLLFHYYDKDFNNEADTPDNFQSRRPNTSFCFLDIRSPGLGDTAMYLCATSRGAGEGSETQYFGPGTRLLVL.

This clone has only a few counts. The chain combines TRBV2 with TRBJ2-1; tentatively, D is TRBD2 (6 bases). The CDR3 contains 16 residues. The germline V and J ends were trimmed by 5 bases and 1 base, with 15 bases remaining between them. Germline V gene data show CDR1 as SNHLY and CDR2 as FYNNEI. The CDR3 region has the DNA TGTGCCAGCAGTTATTCAGGAGGGGTATCCTACAATGAGCAGTTCTTC. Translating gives CASSYSGGVSYNEQFF. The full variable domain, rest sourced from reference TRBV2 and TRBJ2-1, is EPEVTQTPSHQVTQMGQEVILRCVPISNHLYFYWYRQILGQKVEFLVSFYNNEISEKSEIFDDQFSVERPDGSNFTLKIRSTKLEDSAMYFCASSYSGGVSYNEQFFGPGTRLTVL.

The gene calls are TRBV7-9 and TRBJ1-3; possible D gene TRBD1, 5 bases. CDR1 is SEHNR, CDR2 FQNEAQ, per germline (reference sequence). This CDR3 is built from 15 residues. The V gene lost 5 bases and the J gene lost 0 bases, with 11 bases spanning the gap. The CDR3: CASSESGSSGNTIYF. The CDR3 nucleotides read TGTGCCAGCAGCGAGTCAGGGAGCTCTGGAAACACCATATATTTT.

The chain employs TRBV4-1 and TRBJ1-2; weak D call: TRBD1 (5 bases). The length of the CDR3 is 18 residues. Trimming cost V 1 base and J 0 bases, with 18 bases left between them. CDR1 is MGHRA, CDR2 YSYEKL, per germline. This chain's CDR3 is CASSQATGILLANYGYTF. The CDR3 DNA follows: TGCGCCAGCAGCCAAGCTACAGGAATTTTACTAGCTAACTATGGCTACACCTTC.

CDR3 bases: TGTGCCAGCAGCACGGAAGGGGATTATAGCAATCAGCCCCAGCATTTT. Its translation: CASSTEGDYSNQPQHF. The chain has TRBV28 and TRBJ1-5; D perhaps matches TRBD1 (5 bases). CDR3 size: 16 residues. Germline loops: CDR1 MDHEN, CDR2 SYDVKM. Trimming took 6 bases from V and 0 from J, leaving 15 bases between them.

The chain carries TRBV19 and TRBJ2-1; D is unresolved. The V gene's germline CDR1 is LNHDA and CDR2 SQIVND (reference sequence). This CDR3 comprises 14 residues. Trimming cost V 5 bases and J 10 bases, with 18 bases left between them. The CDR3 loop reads CASSPWTDLSEQFF. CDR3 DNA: TGTGCCAGTAGTCCGTGGACGGATCTTAGCGAGCAGTTCTTC.

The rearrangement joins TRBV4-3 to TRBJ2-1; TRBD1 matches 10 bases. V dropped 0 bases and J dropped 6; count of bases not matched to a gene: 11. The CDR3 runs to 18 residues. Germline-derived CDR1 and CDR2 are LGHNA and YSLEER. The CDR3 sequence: CASSQDITGTGVPNEQFF. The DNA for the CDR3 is TGCGCCAGCAGCCAAGACATAACCGGGACAGGGGTGCCCAATGAGCAGTTCTTC.

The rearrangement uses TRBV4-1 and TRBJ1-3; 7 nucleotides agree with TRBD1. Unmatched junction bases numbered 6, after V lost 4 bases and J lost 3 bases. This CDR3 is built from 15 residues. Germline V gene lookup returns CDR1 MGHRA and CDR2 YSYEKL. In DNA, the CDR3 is TGCGCCAGCAGCCCTTACAGGGGCTATGGAAACACCATATATTTT. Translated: CASSPYRGYGNTIYF.

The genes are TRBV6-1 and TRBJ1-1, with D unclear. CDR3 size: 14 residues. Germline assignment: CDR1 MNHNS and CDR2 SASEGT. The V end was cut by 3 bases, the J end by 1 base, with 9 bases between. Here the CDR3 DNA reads TGTGCCAGCAGTGATCCTTACAGGAACACTGAAGCTTTCTTT. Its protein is CASSDPYRNTEAFF.

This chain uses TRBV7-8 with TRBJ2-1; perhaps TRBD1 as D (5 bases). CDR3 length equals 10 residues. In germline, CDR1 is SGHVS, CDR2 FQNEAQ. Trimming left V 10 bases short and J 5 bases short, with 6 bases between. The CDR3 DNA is TGTGCCACCAGGGACAATGAGCAGTTCTTC. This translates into CATRDNEQFF.

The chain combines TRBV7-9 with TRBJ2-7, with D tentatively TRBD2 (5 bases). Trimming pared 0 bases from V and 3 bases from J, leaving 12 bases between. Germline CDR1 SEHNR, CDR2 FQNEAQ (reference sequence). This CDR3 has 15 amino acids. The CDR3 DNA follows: TGTGCCAGCAGCTTAGCTGCGGGTGGGCACTACGAGCAGTACTTC. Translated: CASSLAAGGHYEQYF.

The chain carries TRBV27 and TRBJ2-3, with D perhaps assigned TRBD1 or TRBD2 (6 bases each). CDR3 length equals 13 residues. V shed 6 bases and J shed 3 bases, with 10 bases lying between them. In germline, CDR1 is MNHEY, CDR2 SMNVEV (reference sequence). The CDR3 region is CASRRDTTDTQYF. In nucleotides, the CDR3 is TGTGCCAGCAGGCGGGACACAACAGATACGCAGTATTTT.

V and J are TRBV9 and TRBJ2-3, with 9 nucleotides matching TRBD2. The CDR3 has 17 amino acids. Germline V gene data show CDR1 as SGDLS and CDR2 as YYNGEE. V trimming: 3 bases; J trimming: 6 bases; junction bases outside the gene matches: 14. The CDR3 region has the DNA TGTGCCAGCAGCGCCCCTCAAGCGGGAGGAGCCAGTGATACGCAGTATTTT. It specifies CASSAPQAGGASDTQYF.

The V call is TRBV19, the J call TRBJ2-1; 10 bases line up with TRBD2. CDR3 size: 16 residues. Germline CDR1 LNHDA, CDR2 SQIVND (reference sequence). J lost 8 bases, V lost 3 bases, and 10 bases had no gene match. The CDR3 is CASSIMLAGAAHEQFF. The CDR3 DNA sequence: TGTGCCAGTAGTATTATGCTAGCGGGAGCCGCCCATGAGCAGTTCTTC.

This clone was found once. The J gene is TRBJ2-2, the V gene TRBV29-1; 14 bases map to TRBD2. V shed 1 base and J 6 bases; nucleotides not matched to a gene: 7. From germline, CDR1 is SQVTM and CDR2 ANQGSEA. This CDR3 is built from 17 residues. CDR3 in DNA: TGCAGCGTTGAAGGAGGGACTAGCGGGAGAGCGGCCGGGGAGCTGTTTTTT. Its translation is CSVEGGTSGRAAGELFF.

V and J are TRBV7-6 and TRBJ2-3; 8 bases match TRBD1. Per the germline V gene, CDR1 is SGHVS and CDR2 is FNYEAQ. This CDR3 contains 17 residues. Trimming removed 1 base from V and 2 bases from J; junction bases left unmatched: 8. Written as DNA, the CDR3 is TGTGCCAGCAGCTTAGTATCAGGACAGGGCTTCACAGATACGCAGTATTTT. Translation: CASSLVSGQGFTDTQYF.

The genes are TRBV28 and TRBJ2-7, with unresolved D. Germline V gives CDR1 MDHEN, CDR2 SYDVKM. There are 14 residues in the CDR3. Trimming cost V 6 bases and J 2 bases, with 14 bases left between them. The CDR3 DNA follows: TGTGCCAGCAGCCCTCAGCGACCACCCTACGAGCAGTACTTC. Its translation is CASSPQRPPYEQYF.

The CDR3 sequence is CASSLAGQGTMLGNTIYF. The CDR3 nucleotides are TGTGCCAGCAGCTTAGCCGGACAGGGAACGATGTTAGGAAACACCATATATTTT. The chain joins TRBV11-2 to TRBJ1-3; 8 bases are shared with TRBD1. CDR3 length equals 18 residues. In germline, CDR1 is SGHAT, CDR2 FQNNGV. Trimming at V came to 1 base and at J to 4 bases, leaving 12 bases not matched to a gene.

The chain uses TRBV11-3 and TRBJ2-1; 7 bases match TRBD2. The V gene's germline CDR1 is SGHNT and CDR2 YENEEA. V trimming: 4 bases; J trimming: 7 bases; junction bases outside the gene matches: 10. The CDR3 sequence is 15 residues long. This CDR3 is CASSSGSGFLNEQFF. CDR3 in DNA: TGTGCCAGCAGCTCTGGTAGCGGGTTTTTGAATGAGCAGTTCTTC.

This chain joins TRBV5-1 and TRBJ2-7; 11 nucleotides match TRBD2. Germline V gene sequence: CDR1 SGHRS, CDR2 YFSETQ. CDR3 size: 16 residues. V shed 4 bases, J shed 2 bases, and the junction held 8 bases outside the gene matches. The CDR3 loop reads CASSPSTSGIPYEQYF. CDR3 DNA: TGCGCCAGCAGCCCCTCGACTAGCGGGATACCCTACGAGCAGTACTTC. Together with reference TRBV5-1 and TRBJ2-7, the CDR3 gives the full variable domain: KAGVTQTPRYLIKTRGQQVTLSCSPISGHRSVSWYQQTPGQGLQFLFEYFSETQRNKGNFPGRFSGRQFSNSRSEMNVSTLELGDSALYLCASSPSTSGIPYEQYFGPGTRLTVT.

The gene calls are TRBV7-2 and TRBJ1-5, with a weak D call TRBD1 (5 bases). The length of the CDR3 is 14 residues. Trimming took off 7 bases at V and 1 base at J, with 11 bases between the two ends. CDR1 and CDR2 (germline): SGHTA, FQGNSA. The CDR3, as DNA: TGTGCCAGCATGGCAGGGATCAGCAATCAGCCCCAGCATTTT. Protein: CASMAGISNQPQHF.

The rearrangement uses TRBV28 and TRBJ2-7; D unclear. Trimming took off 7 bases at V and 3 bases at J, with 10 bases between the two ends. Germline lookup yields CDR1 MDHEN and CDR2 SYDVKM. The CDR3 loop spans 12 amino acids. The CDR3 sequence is CASKTRFYEQYF. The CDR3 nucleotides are TGTGCCAGCAAGACACGATTCTACGAGCAGTACTTC.

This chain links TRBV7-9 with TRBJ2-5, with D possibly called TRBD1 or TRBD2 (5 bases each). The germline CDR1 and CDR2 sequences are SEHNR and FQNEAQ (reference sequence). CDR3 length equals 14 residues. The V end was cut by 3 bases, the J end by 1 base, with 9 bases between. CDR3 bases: TGTGCCAGCAGCTTTTGGGGGACCCAAGAGACCCAGTACTTC. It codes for CASSFWGTQETQYF.

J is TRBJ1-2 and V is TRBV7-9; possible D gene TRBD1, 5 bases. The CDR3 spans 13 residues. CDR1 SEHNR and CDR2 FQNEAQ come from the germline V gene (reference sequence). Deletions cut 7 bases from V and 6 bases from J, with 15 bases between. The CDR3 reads CASTLGGADGYTF. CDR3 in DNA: TGTGCCAGCACCCTCGGAGGGGCGGATGGCTACACCTTC.

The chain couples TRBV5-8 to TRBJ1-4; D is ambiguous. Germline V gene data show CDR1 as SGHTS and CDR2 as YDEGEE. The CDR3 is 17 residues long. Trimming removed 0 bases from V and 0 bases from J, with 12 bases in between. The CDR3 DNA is TGTGCCAGCAGCTTGGGGACTCTCAAGGCAACTAATGAAAAACTGTTTTTT. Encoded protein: CASSLGTLKATNEKLFF.

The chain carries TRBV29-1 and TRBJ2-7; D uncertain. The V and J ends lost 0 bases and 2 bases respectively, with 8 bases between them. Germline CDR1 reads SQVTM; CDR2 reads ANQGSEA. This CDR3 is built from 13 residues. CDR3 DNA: TGCAGCGTTGAAGACAGTCTCACCTACGAGCAGTACTTC. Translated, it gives CSVEDSLTYEQYF.